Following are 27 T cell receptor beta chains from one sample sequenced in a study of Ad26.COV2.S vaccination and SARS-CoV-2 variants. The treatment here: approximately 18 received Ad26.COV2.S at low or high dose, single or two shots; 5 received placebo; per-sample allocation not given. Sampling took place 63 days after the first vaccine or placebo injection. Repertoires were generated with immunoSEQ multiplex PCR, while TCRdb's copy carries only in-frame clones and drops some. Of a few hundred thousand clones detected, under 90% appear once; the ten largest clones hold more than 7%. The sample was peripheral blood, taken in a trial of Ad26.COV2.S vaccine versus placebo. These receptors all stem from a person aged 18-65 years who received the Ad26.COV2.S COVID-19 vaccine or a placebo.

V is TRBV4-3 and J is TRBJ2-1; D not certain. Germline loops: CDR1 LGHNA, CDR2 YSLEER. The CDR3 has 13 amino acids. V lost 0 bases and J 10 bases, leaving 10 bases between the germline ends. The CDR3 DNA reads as TGCGCCAGCAGCCAAGATCCCCTCTCGGAGCAGTTCTTC. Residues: CASSQDPLSEQFF.

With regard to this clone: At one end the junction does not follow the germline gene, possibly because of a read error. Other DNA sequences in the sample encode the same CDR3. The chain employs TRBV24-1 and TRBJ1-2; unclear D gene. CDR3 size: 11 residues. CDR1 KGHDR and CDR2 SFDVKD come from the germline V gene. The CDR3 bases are TGTGCCACCAGCGATTTACTTGGCTACACCTTC. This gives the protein CATSDLLGYTF.

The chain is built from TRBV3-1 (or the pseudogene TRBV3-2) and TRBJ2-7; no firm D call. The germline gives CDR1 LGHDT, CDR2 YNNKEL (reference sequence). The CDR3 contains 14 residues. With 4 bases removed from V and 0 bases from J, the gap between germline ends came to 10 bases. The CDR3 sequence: CASSPLVRSYEQYF. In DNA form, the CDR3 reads TGTGCCAGCAGCCCACTGGTTCGCTCCTACGAGCAGTACTTC.

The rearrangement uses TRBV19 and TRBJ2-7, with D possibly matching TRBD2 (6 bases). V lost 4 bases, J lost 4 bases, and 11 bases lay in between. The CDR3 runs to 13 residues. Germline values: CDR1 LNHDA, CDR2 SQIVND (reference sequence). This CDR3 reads CASSTRREYEQYF. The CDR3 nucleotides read TGTGCCAGTAGTACCAGGAGGGAGTACGAGCAGTACTTC.

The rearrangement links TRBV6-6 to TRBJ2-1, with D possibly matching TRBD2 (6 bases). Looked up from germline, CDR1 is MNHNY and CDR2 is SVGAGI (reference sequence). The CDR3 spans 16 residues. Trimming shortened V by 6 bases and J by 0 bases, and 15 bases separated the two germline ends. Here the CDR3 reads CASRLEGSLSYNEQFF. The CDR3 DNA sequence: TGTGCCAGCAGATTGGAGGGGTCCCTCTCCTACAATGAGCAGTTCTTC.

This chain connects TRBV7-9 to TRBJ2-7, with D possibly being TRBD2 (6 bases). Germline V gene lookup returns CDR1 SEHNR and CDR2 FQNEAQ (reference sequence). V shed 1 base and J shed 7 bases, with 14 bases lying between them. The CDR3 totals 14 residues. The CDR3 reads CASSLVQGLMEQYF. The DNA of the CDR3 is TGTGCCAGCAGCTTAGTTCAGGGACTGATGGAGCAGTACTTC.

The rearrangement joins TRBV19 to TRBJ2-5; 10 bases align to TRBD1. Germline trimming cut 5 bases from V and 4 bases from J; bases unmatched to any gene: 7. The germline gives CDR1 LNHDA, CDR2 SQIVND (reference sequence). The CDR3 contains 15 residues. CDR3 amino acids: CASSVRTGGLETQYF. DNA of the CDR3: TGTGCCAGTAGTGTCAGGACAGGGGGATTAGAGACCCAGTACTTC.

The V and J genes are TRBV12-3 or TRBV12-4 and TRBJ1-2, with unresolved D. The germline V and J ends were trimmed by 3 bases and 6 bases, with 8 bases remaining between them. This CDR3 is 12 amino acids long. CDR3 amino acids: CASSLWVDGYTF. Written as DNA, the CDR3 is TGTGCCAGCAGTTTGTGGGTTGATGGCTACACCTTC.

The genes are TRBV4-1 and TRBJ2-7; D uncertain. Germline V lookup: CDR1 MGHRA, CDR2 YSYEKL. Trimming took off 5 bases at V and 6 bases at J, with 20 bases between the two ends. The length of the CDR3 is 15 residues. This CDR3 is CASSVIDTSGLEQYF. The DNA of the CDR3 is TGCGCCAGCAGCGTTATTGACACATCCGGGCTCGAGCAGTACTTC.

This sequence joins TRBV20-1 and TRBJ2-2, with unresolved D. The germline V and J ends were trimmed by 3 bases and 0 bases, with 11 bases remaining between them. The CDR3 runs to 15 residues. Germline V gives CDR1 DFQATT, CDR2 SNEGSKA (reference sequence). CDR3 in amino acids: CSASDSLPNTGELFF. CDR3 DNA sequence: TGCAGTGCTAGTGACTCGCTCCCGAACACCGGGGAGCTGTTTTTT.

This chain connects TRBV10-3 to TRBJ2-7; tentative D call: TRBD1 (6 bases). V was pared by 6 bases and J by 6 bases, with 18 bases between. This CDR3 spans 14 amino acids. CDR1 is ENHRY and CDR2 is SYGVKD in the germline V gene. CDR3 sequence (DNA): TGTGCCATCAGCGGTCTTACAGGGCAGGGCGAGCAGTACTTC. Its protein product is CAISGLTGQGEQYF.

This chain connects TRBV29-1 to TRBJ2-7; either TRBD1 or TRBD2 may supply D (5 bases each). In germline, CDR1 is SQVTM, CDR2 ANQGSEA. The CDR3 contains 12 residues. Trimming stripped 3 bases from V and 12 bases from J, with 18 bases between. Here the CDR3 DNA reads TGCAGCGTTGAGAGCGACGGACCGGGGCGGTACTTC. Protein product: CSVESDGPGRYF.

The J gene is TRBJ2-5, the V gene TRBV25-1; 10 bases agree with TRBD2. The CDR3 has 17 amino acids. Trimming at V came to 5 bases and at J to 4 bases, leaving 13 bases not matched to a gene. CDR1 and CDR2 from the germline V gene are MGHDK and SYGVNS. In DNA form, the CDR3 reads TGTGCCAGCAGTTCCCCCAAGCGGGGGGGTATAGTAGAGACCCAGTACTTC. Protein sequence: CASSSPKRGGIVETQYF.

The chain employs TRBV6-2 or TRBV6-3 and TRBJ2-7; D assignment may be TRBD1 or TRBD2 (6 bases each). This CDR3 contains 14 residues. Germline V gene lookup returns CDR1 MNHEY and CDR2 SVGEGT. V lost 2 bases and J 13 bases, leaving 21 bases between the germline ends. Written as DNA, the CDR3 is TGTGCCAGCAGTTACGGGAAGGGGGGCCTAACCGCCTACTTC. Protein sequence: CASSYGKGGLTAYF.

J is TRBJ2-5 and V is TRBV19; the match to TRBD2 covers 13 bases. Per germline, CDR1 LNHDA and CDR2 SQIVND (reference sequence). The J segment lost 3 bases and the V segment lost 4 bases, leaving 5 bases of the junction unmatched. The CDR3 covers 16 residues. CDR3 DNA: TGTGCCAGTAGTAGGGGACTAGCGGGGTCTGAAGAGACCCAGTACTTC. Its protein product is CASSRGLAGSEETQYF. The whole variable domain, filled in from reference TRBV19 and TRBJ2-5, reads DGGITQSPKYLFRKEGQNVTLSCEQNLNHDAMYWYRQDPGQGLRLIYYSQIVNDFQKGDIAEGYSVSREKKESFPLTVTSAQKNPTAFYLCASSRGLAGSEETQYFGPGTRLLVL.

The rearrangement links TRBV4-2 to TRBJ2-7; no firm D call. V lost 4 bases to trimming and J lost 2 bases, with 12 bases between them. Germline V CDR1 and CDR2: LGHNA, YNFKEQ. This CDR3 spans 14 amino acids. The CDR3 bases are TGTGCCAGCAGCCCCGACGTATCTCCCTACGAGCAGTACTTC. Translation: CASSPDVSPYEQYF.

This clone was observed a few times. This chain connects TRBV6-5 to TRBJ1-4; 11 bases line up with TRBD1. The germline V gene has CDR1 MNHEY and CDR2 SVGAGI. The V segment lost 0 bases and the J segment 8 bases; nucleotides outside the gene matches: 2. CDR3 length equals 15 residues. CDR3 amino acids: CASSYSGDRGEKLFF. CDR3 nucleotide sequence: TGTGCCAGCAGTTACTCCGGGGACAGGGGGGAAAAACTGTTTTTT.

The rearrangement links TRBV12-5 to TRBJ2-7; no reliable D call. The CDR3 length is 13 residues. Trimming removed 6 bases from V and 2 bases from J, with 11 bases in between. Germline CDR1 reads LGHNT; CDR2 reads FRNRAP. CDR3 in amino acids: CASGPTPTYEQYF. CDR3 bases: TGTGCTAGTGGGCCCACACCAACCTACGAGCAGTACTTC. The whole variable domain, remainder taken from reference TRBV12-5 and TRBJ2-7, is DARVTQTPRHKVTEMGQEVTMRCQPILGHNTVFWYRQTMMQGLELLAYFRNRAPLDDSGMPKDRFSAEMPDATLATLKIQPSEPRDSAVYFCASGPTPTYEQYFGPGTRLTVT.

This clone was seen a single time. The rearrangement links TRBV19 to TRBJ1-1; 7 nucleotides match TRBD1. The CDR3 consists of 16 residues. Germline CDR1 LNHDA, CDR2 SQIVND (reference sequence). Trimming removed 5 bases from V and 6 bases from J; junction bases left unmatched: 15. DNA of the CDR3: TGTGCCAGTAGTTCCCGAGGAAGACAGGGAGGCGCTGAAGCTTTCTTT. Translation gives CASSSRGRQGGAEAFF.

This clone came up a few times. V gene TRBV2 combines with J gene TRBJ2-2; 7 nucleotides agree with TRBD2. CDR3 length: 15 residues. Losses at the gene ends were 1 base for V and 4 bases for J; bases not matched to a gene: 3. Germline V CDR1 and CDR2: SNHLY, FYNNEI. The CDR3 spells CASSEGVAGTGELFF. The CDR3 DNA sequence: TGTGCCAGCAGTGAAGGAGTAGCGGGCACCGGGGAGCTGTTTTTT.

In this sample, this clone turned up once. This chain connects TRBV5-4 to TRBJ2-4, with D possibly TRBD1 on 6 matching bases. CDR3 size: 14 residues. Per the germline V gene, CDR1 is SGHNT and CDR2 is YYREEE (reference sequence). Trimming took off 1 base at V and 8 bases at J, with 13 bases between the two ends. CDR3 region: CASSLRADSDIQYF. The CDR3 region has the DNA TGTGCCAGCAGCTTGAGGGCGGACAGCGACATTCAGTACTTC.

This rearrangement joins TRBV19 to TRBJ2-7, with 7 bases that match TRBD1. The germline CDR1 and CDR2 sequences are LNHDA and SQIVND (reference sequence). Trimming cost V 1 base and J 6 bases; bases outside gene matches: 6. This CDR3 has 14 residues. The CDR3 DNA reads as TGTGCCAGTAGTATAGCCAGGGGGATGAGCGAGCAGTACTTC. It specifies CASSIARGMSEQYF.

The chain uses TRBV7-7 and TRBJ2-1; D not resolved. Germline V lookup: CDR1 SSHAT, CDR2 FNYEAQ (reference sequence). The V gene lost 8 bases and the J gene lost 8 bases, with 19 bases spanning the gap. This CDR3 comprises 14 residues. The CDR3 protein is CASAEGWPVYEQFF. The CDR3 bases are TGTGCCAGCGCCGAAGGGTGGCCGGTTTATGAGCAGTTCTTC. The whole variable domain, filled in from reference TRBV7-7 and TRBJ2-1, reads GAGVSQSPRYKVTKRGQDVTLRCDPISSHATLYWYQQALGQGPEFLTYFNYEAQPDKSGLPSDRFSAERPEGSISTLTIQRTEQRDSAMYRCASAEGWPVYEQFFGPGTRLTVL.

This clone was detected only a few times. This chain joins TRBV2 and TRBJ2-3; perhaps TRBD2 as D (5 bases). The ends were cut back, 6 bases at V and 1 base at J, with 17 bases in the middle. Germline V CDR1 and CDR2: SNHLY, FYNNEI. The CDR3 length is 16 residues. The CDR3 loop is CASRGTQRVRTDTQYF. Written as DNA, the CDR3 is TGTGCCAGCAGGGGTACTCAGAGGGTTCGCACAGATACGCAGTATTTT. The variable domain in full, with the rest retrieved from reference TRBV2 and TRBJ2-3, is EPEVTQTPSHQVTQMGQEVILRCVPISNHLYFYWYRQILGQKVEFLVSFYNNEISEKSEIFDDQFSVERPDGSNFTLKIRSTKLEDSAMYFCASRGTQRVRTDTQYFGPGTRLTVL.

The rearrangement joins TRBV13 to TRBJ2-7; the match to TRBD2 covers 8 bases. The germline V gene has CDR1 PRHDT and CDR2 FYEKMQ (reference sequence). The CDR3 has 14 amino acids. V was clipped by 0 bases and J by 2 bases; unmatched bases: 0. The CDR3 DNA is TGTGCCAGCAGCTTAGGACTAGCGGCCTACGAGCAGTACTTC. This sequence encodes CASSLGLAAYEQYF.

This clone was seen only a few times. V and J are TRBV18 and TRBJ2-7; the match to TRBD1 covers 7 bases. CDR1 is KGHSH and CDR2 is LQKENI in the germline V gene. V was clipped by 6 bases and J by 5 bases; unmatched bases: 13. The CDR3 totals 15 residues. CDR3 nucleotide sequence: TGTGCCAGCTCCCAAAGACAGGGCTTAACAGACGAGCAGTACTTC. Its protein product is CASSQRQGLTDEQYF.

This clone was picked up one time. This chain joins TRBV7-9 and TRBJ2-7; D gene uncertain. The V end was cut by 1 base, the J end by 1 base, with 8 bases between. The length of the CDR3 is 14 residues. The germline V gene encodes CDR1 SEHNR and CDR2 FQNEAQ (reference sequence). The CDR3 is CASSLGIQSYEQYF. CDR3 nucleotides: TGTGCCAGCAGCTTAGGTATTCAGTCCTACGAGCAGTACTTC.